This passage covers 18 T cell receptor beta chains from one sample sequenced in a study of blood T cell repertoires in COVID-19. Data came from immunoSEQ multiplex PCR; TCRdb stores just in-frame clones and leaves some out. The sample consists of 100,000 to 120,000 clones, around four fifths of them appearing once. Material: peripheral blood. Every receptor here comes from a woman aged 40 to 50 with acute or convalescent COVID-19.

The chain recombines TRBV5-1 with TRBJ1-2, with TRBD1 matching 8 bases. V was clipped by 4 bases and J by 3 bases; unmatched bases: 2. The CDR3 is 13 residues long. The V gene's germline CDR1 is SGHRS and CDR2 YFSETQ. CDR3 nucleotide sequence: TGCGCCAGCAGCGAACAGGGGGACTATGGCTACACCTTC. Translating it yields CASSEQGDYGYTF.

The chain links TRBV15 to TRBJ1-4; 9 nucleotides agree with TRBD1. There are 16 residues in the CDR3. The germline V gene encodes CDR1 LNHNV and CDR2 YYDKDF (reference sequence). Trimming at V came to 0 bases and at J to 5 bases, leaving 4 bases not matched to a gene. CDR3: CATSRDLDRGNEKLFF. The CDR3 DNA is TGTGCCACCAGCAGAGATTTAGACAGGGGGAATGAAAAACTGTTTTTT.

This chain uses TRBV9 with TRBJ2-3; D may be TRBD1 (5 bases). Germline CDR1 SGDLS, CDR2 YYNGEE. This CDR3 contains 15 residues. The V gene lost 0 bases and the J gene lost 1 base, with 9 bases spanning the gap. The CDR3: CASSVADMGTDTQYF. The CDR3 DNA reads as TGTGCCAGCAGCGTAGCGGACATGGGCACAGATACGCAGTATTTT.

The CDR3 DNA reads TGCGCCAGCAGCTACGGACAGGGGAACACTGAAGCTTTCTTT. Translating gives CASSYGQGNTEAFF. This chain uses TRBV5-1 with TRBJ1-1, with 8 bases identical to TRBD1. V gave up 3 bases and J gave up 1 base; unmatched junction bases: 2. Germline CDR1 SGHRS, CDR2 YFSETQ. The CDR3 has 14 amino acids.

This clone occurred once. The rearrangement links TRBV7-9 to TRBJ2-7; D not resolved. Germline V gene sequence: CDR1 SEHNR, CDR2 FQNEAQ (reference sequence). This CDR3 is built from 13 residues. V was shortened by 2 bases and J by 2 bases, with 7 bases between the two germline ends. CDR3 in amino acids: CASSLFPAYEQYF. CDR3 bases: TGTGCCAGCAGCTTATTTCCCGCCTACGAGCAGTACTTC.

V usage is TRBV6-5 and J usage is TRBJ2-3; 8 bases map to TRBD2. The ends lost 1 base at V and 4 bases at J; junction bases unmatched: 1. The CDR3 runs 14 residues. Germline V gives CDR1 MNHEY, CDR2 SVGAGI. The CDR3 reads CASSYFGGADTQYF. DNA for the CDR3: TGTGCCAGCAGTTACTTCGGGGGGGCAGATACGCAGTATTTT.

The chain joins TRBV12-5 to TRBJ1-6; D perhaps matches TRBD1 (5 bases). The length of the CDR3 is 15 residues. Trimming took 4 bases from V and 7 from J, leaving 14 bases between them. Germline CDR1 reads LGHNT; CDR2 reads FRNRAP. The DNA for the CDR3 is TGTGCTAGTGGTTCGACGGGGGAAGAAAATTCACCCCTCCACTTT. It codes for CASGSTGEENSPLHF. Using reference TRBV12-5 and TRBJ1-6 for the parts outside the CDR3, the full variable domain is DARVTQTPRHKVTEMGQEVTMRCQPILGHNTVFWYRQTMMQGLELLAYFRNRAPLDDSGMPKDRFSAEMPDATLATLKIQPSEPRDSAVYFCASGSTGEENSPLHFGNGTRLTVT.

The rearrangement joins TRBV19 to TRBJ1-1; 8 bases line up with TRBD1. CDR1 is LNHDA, CDR2 SQIVND, per germline (reference sequence). The CDR3 consists of 16 residues. The trim removed 3 bases at V and 4 bases at J, leaving 10 bases unmatched. This chain's CDR3 is CASSIPGGASGTEAFF. The CDR3 DNA sequence: TGTGCCAGTAGTATCCCAGGGGGCGCGTCGGGCACTGAAGCTTTCTTT. Complete variable domain (other parts from reference TRBV19 and TRBJ1-1): DGGITQSPKYLFRKEGQNVTLSCEQNLNHDAMYWYRQDPGQGLRLIYYSQIVNDFQKGDIAEGYSVSREKKESFPLTVTSAQKNPTAFYLCASSIPGGASGTEAFFGQGTRLTVV.

J is TRBJ1-1 and V is TRBV6-4; D might be TRBD1 (6 bases). The CDR3 length is 14 residues. Looked up from germline, CDR1 is MRHNA and CDR2 is SNTAGT. V was clipped by 4 bases and J by 4 bases, with 13 bases between them. The CDR3 DNA sequence: TGTGCCAGCAGTGTGGAGGGAGGGGGCACTGAAGCTTTCTTT. Translating gives CASSVEGGGTEAFF.

This chain joins TRBV6-5 and TRBJ1-1; D is possibly TRBD1 (6 bases). Germline CDR1 is MNHEY and CDR2 is SVGAGI. The CDR3 contains 12 residues. Trimming removed 5 bases at V and 10 bases at J, with 14 bases between. For the CDR3, the DNA is TGTGCCAGCAGTCCACCAACAGGGTTAGCTTTCTTT. The encoded protein is CASSPPTGLAFF.

CDR3 coding DNA: TGTGCCAGCAAGGGGTTAGTTAATCAGCCCCAGCATTTT. It is translated as CASKGLVNQPQHF. This chain uses TRBV2 with TRBJ1-5, with D possibly being TRBD1 (5 bases). Germline V gene sequence: CDR1 SNHLY, CDR2 FYNNEI. The CDR3 has 13 residues. Trimming pared 7 bases from V and 4 bases from J, leaving 11 bases between.

The chain uses TRBV6-5 and TRBJ1-1; D remains unclear. The V gene's germline CDR1 is MNHEY and CDR2 SVGAGI. This CDR3 is built from 12 residues. V was clipped by 10 bases and J by 4 bases, with 13 bases between them. CDR3 in DNA: TGTGCCACCCTGAGTGGCGGCACTGAAGCTTTCTTT. As protein: CATLSGGTEAFF.

This clone was recorded once. The V and J genes are TRBV5-1 and TRBJ1-1; D is ambiguous. The V gene lost 4 bases and the J gene lost 3 bases, with 10 bases spanning the gap. The CDR3 spans 13 residues. Germline V CDR1 and CDR2: SGHRS, YFSETQ. In DNA, the CDR3 is TGCGCCAGCAGCCTCGGGTGGGACACTGAAGCTTTCTTT. Its protein is CASSLGWDTEAFF.

Written as DNA, the CDR3 is TGCGCCAGCAGCGACGCGGGGGACAGCACAGATACGCAGTATTTT. Translating gives CASSDAGDSTDTQYF. V and J are TRBV5-1 and TRBJ2-3; 7 nucleotides match TRBD2. This CDR3 spans 15 amino acids. Germline CDR1 is SGHRS and CDR2 is YFSETQ. Trimming cost V 4 bases and J 0 bases; bases outside gene matches: 5.

This sequence joins TRBV12-3 or TRBV12-4 and TRBJ2-7, with D perhaps TRBD1 (5 bases). CDR3 length: 11 amino acids. Trimming pared 8 bases from V and 3 bases from J, leaving 8 bases between. CDR3 amino acids: CASSRGYEQYF. DNA of the CDR3: TGTGCCAGCTCTAGGGGCTACGAGCAGTACTTC.

The V and J genes are TRBV2 and TRBJ2-7; 9 positions match TRBD1. The CDR3 has 14 amino acids. V was pared by 8 bases and J by 2 bases, with 7 bases of the junction left unmatched. Germline V CDR1 and CDR2: SNHLY, FYNNEI. CDR3 nucleotide sequence: TGTGCCAGCCAACCGGGACAGGGACCCTACGAGCAGTACTTC. Protein sequence: CASQPGQGPYEQYF.

The rearrangement uses TRBV2 and TRBJ2-7; the match to TRBD1 covers 7 bases. Germline V gene sequence: CDR1 SNHLY, CDR2 FYNNEI. The CDR3 spans 14 residues. V trimming: 6 bases; J trimming: 4 bases; junction bases outside the gene matches: 9. CDR3 sequence reads: CASRAPTGRYEQYF. The CDR3 nucleotides read TGTGCCAGCAGGGCTCCGACAGGGCGATACGAGCAGTACTTC.

The sample holds many counts of this clone. The chain is built from TRBV29-1 and TRBJ1-2, with D possibly being TRBD1 (6 bases). V was pared by 8 bases and J by 7 bases, with 20 bases between. CDR3 length: 13 amino acids. CDR1 is SQVTM and CDR2 is ANQGSEA in the germline V gene. The DNA for the CDR3 is TGCAGCTCGTGGGGGCCAGGGGACGGTGGCTACACCTTC. Encoded protein: CSSWGPGDGGYTF.